The rows below give T cell receptor beta chains drawn from one sample of a study of T cell repertoires in cytomegalovirus infection. No antigens are known for them. TCRdb reanalysed the reads using MiXCR and keeps one entry per CDR3 protein. The sample records roughly 800,000 distinct CDR3 sequences, almost 30% being singletons. Sequencing was performed on cultured CD8+ T cells from PBMCs, taken from culture after CMV antigen stimulation. The receptor set was obtained from a human donor in good health (CMV status not recorded). Some clones in this sample may be carry-over from other donors' samples. The CDR3 runs from the conserved cysteine through the conserved F or W. D genes are given only for firm matches. Some rows have no size entry. The others give once, few or many, or a class for an expanded clone.

CDR3nt: TGTGCCAGCAGTTACGGAGGCGCACCTTTCTCTGGGGCCAACGTCCTGACTTTC
CDR3aa: CASSYGGAPFSGANVLTF
j_gene: TRBJ2-6
abundance: few
d_gene: .
v_gene: TRBV6-2/TRBV6-3

CDR3nt: TGCGCCAGCAGCCAAGATCCCCGAGGCCCGAGCTCCTACAATGAGCAGTTCTTC
CDR3aa: CASSQDPRGPSSYNEQFF
j_gene: TRBJ2-1
abundance: .
d_gene: .
v_gene: TRBV4-1

CDR3nt: TGTGCCAGCAGTCAAGACAGGTTCAACTGGGGCAATCAGCCCCAGCATTTT
CDR3aa: CASSQDRFNWGNQPQHF
j_gene: TRBJ1-5
abundance: few
d_gene: .
v_gene: TRBV6-2/TRBV6-3

CDR3nt: TGTGCCAGCATTAAGGACAGGTTTGACACTGAAGCTTTCTTT
CDR3aa: CASIKDRFDTEAFF
j_gene: TRBJ1-1
abundance: few
d_gene: TRBD1
v_gene: TRBV6-6

CDR3nt: TGTGCCAGCAGTGCTCTCAGGCTGGGCCCGAGCGGATTTAACTATGGCTACACCTTC
CDR3aa: CASSALRLGPSGFNYGYTF
j_gene: TRBJ1-2
abundance: many
d_gene: .
v_gene: TRBV28

CDR3nt: TGTGCCAGTAACCCGACAGGGAAATACAATGAGCAGTTCTTC
CDR3aa: CASNPTGKYNEQFF
j_gene: TRBJ2-1
abundance: few
d_gene: TRBD1
v_gene: TRBV19

CDR3nt: TGTGCCAGTAGTACCAGCCTCAGGGAAACAAACTATGGCTACACCTTC
CDR3aa: CASSTSLRETNYGYTF
j_gene: TRBJ1-2
abundance: .
d_gene: .
v_gene: TRBV19

CDR3nt: TGTGCCAGCAGCTTAAGACCCGGGCTAGCGGGCGTCCAAGAGACCCAGTACTTC
CDR3aa: CASSLRPGLAGVQETQYF
j_gene: TRBJ2-5
abundance: .
d_gene: TRBD2
v_gene: TRBV7-9

CDR3nt: TGTGCCAGCTCACCTCCAACGAGTGAAGGGGACCATGAGCAGTTCTTC
CDR3aa: CASSPPTSEGDHEQFF
j_gene: TRBJ2-1
abundance: .
d_gene: .
v_gene: TRBV18

CDR3nt: TGTGCCAGTAGTCCTTGGCTAGCGGGTCCCCTTACAGATACGCAGTATTTT
CDR3aa: CASSPWLAGPLTDTQYF
j_gene: TRBJ2-3
abundance: .
d_gene: TRBD2
v_gene: TRBV19

CDR3nt: TGTGCCATCAGTGAGTCGGGGGATGAGCAGTTCTTC
CDR3aa: CAISESGDEQFF
j_gene: TRBJ2-1
abundance: many
d_gene: .
v_gene: TRBV10-3

CDR3nt: TGTGCCAGCAGCCCCCTAGCGTCGTACTCCTCCTACGAGCAGTACTTC
CDR3aa: CASSPLASYSSYEQYF
j_gene: TRBJ2-7
abundance: many
d_gene: .
v_gene: TRBV7-8

CDR3nt: TGTGCCAGCAGACGCCCGGCAGGGGTCGGGACCGATGAGCAGTTCTTC
CDR3aa: CASRRPAGVGTDEQFF
j_gene: TRBJ2-1
abundance: few
d_gene: .
v_gene: TRBV11-2

CDR3nt: TGTGCCAGCAGTGAACCAGACAGGGGCACTGAAGCTTTCTTT
CDR3aa: CASSEPDRGTEAFF
j_gene: TRBJ1-1
abundance: .
d_gene: TRBD1
v_gene: TRBV6-1

CDR3nt: TGTGCCAGCAGTGAAGCGCTTATCACAGACAATGAGCAGTTCTTC
CDR3aa: CASSEALITDNEQFF
j_gene: TRBJ2-1
abundance: .
d_gene: .
v_gene: TRBV2

CDR3nt: TGTGCCAGCAGAACCACAGAGCTCTCTGGAAACACCATATATTTT
CDR3aa: CASRTTELSGNTIYF
j_gene: TRBJ1-3
abundance: few
d_gene: .
v_gene: TRBV6-6

CDR3nt: TGTGCCAGCAGCTTTGACCCCGACAGTTATCAGCCCCAGCATTTT
CDR3aa: CASSFDPDSYQPQHF
j_gene: TRBJ1-5
abundance: .
d_gene: .
v_gene: TRBV7-8

CDR3nt: TGTGCCAGCAGAACAGGGTCTTATTATGAAAAACTGTTTTTT
CDR3aa: CASRTGSYYEKLFF
j_gene: TRBJ1-4
abundance: .
d_gene: .
v_gene: TRBV6-1

CDR3nt: TGTGCCAGCAGCTTACCGGGACAGTTCCCTGGAAACACCATATATTTT
CDR3aa: CASSLPGQFPGNTIYF
j_gene: TRBJ1-3
abundance: few
d_gene: TRBD1
v_gene: TRBV7-9

CDR3nt: TGTGCCAGCAGTGAGCAGGAGAACACTGAAGCTTTCTTT
CDR3aa: CASSEQENTEAFF
j_gene: TRBJ1-1
abundance: many
d_gene: .
v_gene: TRBV6-4

CDR3nt: TGTGCCAGCAGCCATGCCGCCGAAGGGCTAGCCAAAAACATTCAGTACTTC
CDR3aa: CASSHAAEGLAKNIQYF
j_gene: TRBJ2-4
abundance: .
d_gene: .
v_gene: TRBV4-2

CDR3nt: TGTGCCAGCAGTTTAGCGCGAGGGACGGCCAATGAGCAGTTCTTC
CDR3aa: CASSLARGTANEQFF
j_gene: TRBJ2-1
abundance: .
d_gene: .
v_gene: TRBV12-3/TRBV12-4

CDR3nt: TGCGCCAGCAGCCAAGTTTCAGGGGAGTACGAGCAGTACTTC
CDR3aa: CASSQVSGEYEQYF
j_gene: TRBJ2-7
abundance: few
d_gene: .
v_gene: TRBV4-1

CDR3nt: TGTGCCAGCACCGGGGGGTTCAGGACAAACACTGAAGCTTTCTTT
CDR3aa: CASTGGFRTNTEAFF
j_gene: TRBJ1-1
abundance: .
d_gene: .
v_gene: TRBV7-9

CDR3nt: TGTGCCAGCAACTTGGGACAGGGGAACACTGAAGCTTTCTTT
CDR3aa: CASNLGQGNTEAFF
j_gene: TRBJ1-1
abundance: .
d_gene: TRBD1
v_gene: TRBV5-3

CDR3nt: TGTGCTAGTGGCCTCGGGACAGGGGGCGCGCACTTC
CDR3aa: CASGLGTGGAHF
j_gene: TRBJ2-4
abundance: .
d_gene: TRBD1
v_gene: TRBV12-5

CDR3nt: TGTGCCAGCAGCCACGGGACAGGGGGCGCCTTTGGCTACACCTTC
CDR3aa: CASSHGTGGAFGYTF
j_gene: TRBJ1-2
abundance: few
d_gene: TRBD1
v_gene: TRBV28